The sequence of this T cell receptor beta chain was determined in a study of T cells after yellow fever vaccination. MiXCR, applied by TCRdb to the 5' RACE reads, yields one record per CDR3 protein. The repertoire holds approximately 120,000 distinct CDR3 sequences, around 9.8% seen once, with 40% in the top ten. This clonotype was picked up a small number of times. V dropped 5 bases and J dropped 6; count of bases not matched to a gene: 15. The CDR3 is 17 amino acids. Per the germline V gene, CDR1 is SEHNR and CDR2 is FQNEAQ (reference sequence). This TCR came from a man aged 18-30 years who received the YFV17D yellow fever vaccine. The chain recombines TRBV7-9 with TRBJ2-4; 8 nucleotides agree with TRBD2. The sample consisted of CD8+ T cells sorted from PBMCs, taken on the day of the yellow fever booster vaccination. CDR3 DNA sequence: TGTGCCAGCAGCCCATTAGTAGCGGGGCACCTGGGAAACATTCAGTACTTC. It is translated as CASSPLVAGHLGNIQYF.